This T cell receptor (beta chain) was retrieved from a study of blood T cell repertoires in COVID-19 (dated by TCRdb to 2018 to 2021). Context from the whole study: The collaborator samples originated in the United States, Italy and Spain and spanned the acute and convalescent phases of COVID-19. The material from the prospective study consisted of cDNA or gDNA derived from T cells, B-cell-depleted T cells, or PBMCs. Sample metadata almost always included a de-identified subject ID, COVID-19 status, age in years and sex. Samples were obtained from the ongoing ImmuneRACE study (first 160 participants) and from approximately 1,200 subjects provided by 6 global collaborators. Deeply sampled blood TCRbeta repertoires from subjects exposed to, actively infected with, or recovered from COVID-19 were included in the dataset. A freely available public database, intended as a resource for researchers studying the immune response to SARS-CoV-2, is where the repertoires were released. Where HLA class I and class II types were available, the types were taken from metadata supplied by the sample provider, not from assay-based typing.

The study at large found these results: The amount of clinical and demographic metadata varied by source and participant and was provided uncurated.

With respect to this clone: Its antigen is not yet known. Within one base of it there is no much larger clone, and no base qualities were kept.

Looking up the germline V gene yields CDR1 SGHVS and CDR2 FNYEAQ. The junction shows trimming of 2 bases on V and 0 bases on J, plus 14 bases between the germline ends. Taken from cysteine to phenylalanine, the CDR3 has 16 residues. The read is trimmed to its CDR3 DNA, 48 bases read in frame from base 1. Collaborating institutions collected whole blood in K2EDTA tubes following their own protocols. For TCRbeta analysis, collaborators shipped samples as frozen whole blood, isolated PBMCs, or DNA extracted from either of those sample types. TCRbeta CDR3 regions were amplified from genomic DNA by means of the immunoSEQ Assay, a bias-controlled multiplex PCR. On the authors' methods: The number of nucleated cells in each sample was estimated from the amplification of reference gene primers within the assay. To quantify the absolute abundance of each unique TCRbeta CDR3 rearrangement, sequence reads were collapsed and filtered. Productive Simpson clonality was computed per sample as the square root of Simpson's diversity index over productive rearrangements. TCRdb re-hosts the immuneACCESS table, in-frame sequences only. Its copies lack some clones; in the studies checked, an unresolved V gene accounts for under half of them, and the cause for the rest is not known. D and trimming come from the DNA, and the V and J calls and clone size come from that table. In all, the sample holds about 140,000 clones, and around 85% of those were seen once. About 5% of the sample rests with the top ten.

Recombination connected TRBV7-6 to TRBJ2-7; TRBD1 is a possible D gene, resting on 6 matching bases. This TCR came from a human donor in a cohort sampled during active COVID-19. Sequenced: peripheral blood. The CDR3 here reads CASSLSGAPSSYEQYF. DNA sequence: TGTGCCAGCAGCTTATCAGGGGCCCCGAGCTCCTACGAGCAGTACTTC.